This T cell receptor beta chain originates from a study of T cell responses to AZD1222 COVID-19 vaccine. Study-wide points: Every sample of the repertoires postdated the peak T cell response. Recipients of two AZD1222 doses showed rising Spike-specific TCR breadth and depth.

Whether given at about 4 or about 12 weeks, second doses were pooled. Generated by immunoSEQ multiplex PCR, the TCRdb table keeps only in-frame clones and is missing some. The profile covers roughly 98,000 clones, with approximately 84% appearing a single time and approximately 15% taken by the ten largest. Of note for this clone: Its antigen is not identified.

Germline assignment: CDR1 SEHNR and CDR2 FQNEAQ (reference sequence). The CDR3 is made up of 15 amino acids. V gave up 1 base and J gave up 8 bases; unmatched junction bases: 7. This sequence was found in an adult who received the AZD1222 COVID-19 vaccine. The rearrangement uses TRBV7-9 and TRBJ2-1; 8 bases align to TRBD2. Specimen: peripheral blood, collected 28 days after the second AZD1222 dose. CDR3 DNA: TGTGCCAGCAGCTTAGGACGGGGGGGCCTCGATGAGCAGTTCTTC. Translated: CASSLGRGGLDEQFF.